The 27 T cell receptor beta chains listed next were all sequenced from one sample in a study of technical replicates of blood from several donors. TCRdb's table, derived via immunoSEQ multiplex PCR, lists solely in-frame clones and lacks some. The sample yields 85,000 to 100,000 clones, approximately 95% seen once. Sequencing was performed on T cells isolated from PBMCs. The receptor set was obtained from a human donor in good health.

The chain combines TRBV6-6 with TRBJ2-2; D call uncertain. The CDR3 runs 14 residues. Germline V gives CDR1 MNHNY, CDR2 SVGAGI (reference sequence). Trimming took off 6 bases at V and 0 bases at J, with 8 bases between the two ends. CDR3 amino acids: CASSERSNTGELFF. DNA of the CDR3: TGTGCCAGCAGCGAACGGTCGAACACCGGGGAGCTGTTTTTT.

The chain has TRBV2 and TRBJ1-4; 8 bases are shared with TRBD1. V lost 5 bases and J lost 3; bases outside the gene matches: 8. The CDR3 sequence is 16 residues long. Germline V gives CDR1 SNHLY, CDR2 FYNNEI. The CDR3, as DNA: TGTGCCAGCAGTCATATAACGGGACAGGCTAATGAAAAACTGTTTTTT. Residues: CASSHITGQANEKLFF.

The chain combines TRBV7-2 with TRBJ1-5; 7 bases agree with TRBD1. The length of the CDR3 is 15 residues. With V trimmed by 7 bases and J by 4 bases, 10 bases remained unmatched. CDR1 and CDR2 from the germline V gene are SGHTA and FQGNSA. CDR3 protein: CASNTPGQPNQPQHF. The CDR3 DNA sequence: TGTGCCAGCAACACTCCGGGACAGCCAAATCAGCCCCAGCATTTT.

The J gene is TRBJ2-7, the V gene TRBV30, with 7 nucleotides matching TRBD1. Germline CDR1 GTSNPN, CDR2 SVGIG (reference sequence). The CDR3 sequence is 15 residues long. V was pared by 1 base and J by 4 bases, with 10 bases of the junction left unmatched. CDR3 residues: CAWSAPSIRGYEQYF. The CDR3 DNA is TGTGCCTGGAGTGCCCCATCCATCAGGGGGTACGAGCAGTACTTC.

The chain uses TRBV10-3 and TRBJ1-1, with a weak D call TRBD1 (5 bases). Germline loops: CDR1 ENHRY, CDR2 SYGVKD. Trimming left V 4 bases short and J 1 base short, with 10 bases between. The CDR3 has 14 residues. The CDR3 DNA reads as TGTGCCATCAGTGCCTGGGGGGGGAACACTGAAGCTTTCTTT. This sequence encodes CAISAWGGNTEAFF.

This clone was recorded only once. The chain employs TRBV7-6 and TRBJ2-5; tentative D call: TRBD2 (5 bases). The germline V gene has CDR1 SGHVS and CDR2 FNYEAQ. The CDR3 contains 14 residues. The V end lost 4 bases, the J end lost 4 bases, and 13 bases lay between the germline ends. The DNA of the CDR3 is TGTGCCAGCAGCTCCCGGGTGAGCGGAGAGACCCAGTACTTC. Its translation is CASSSRVSGETQYF.

The chain links TRBV6-1 to TRBJ2-1; 9 bases line up with TRBD1. This CDR3 is 15 amino acids long. Germline CDR1 and CDR2: MNHNS and SASEGT. V lost 1 base and J lost 10; bases outside the gene matches: 8. The CDR3 here is CASSEVGQGTNEQFF. CDR3 sequence (DNA): TGTGCCAGCAGTGAAGTTGGACAGGGGACTAACGAGCAGTTCTTC.

The chain joins TRBV6-1 to TRBJ2-7, with D perhaps matching TRBD1 (6 bases). Germline V gene data show CDR1 as MNHNS and CDR2 as SASEGT. The V and J ends lost 5 bases and 1 base respectively, with 9 bases between them. The CDR3 length is 13 residues. CDR3 in amino acids: CASSHRVSYEQYF. The CDR3 DNA reads as TGTGCCAGCAGTCACAGGGTGTCCTACGAGCAGTACTTC.

The chain employs TRBV6-1 and TRBJ1-2, with 8 bases identical to TRBD1. Germline assignment: CDR1 MNHNS and CDR2 SASEGT. Trimming took 4 bases from V and 2 from J; bases not matched to a gene: 3. The CDR3 spans 14 residues. The CDR3 loop is CASSARQGNYGYTF. As DNA, the CDR3 is TGTGCCAGCAGTGCCCGACAGGGGAACTATGGCTACACCTTC.

The gene calls are TRBV11-2 and TRBJ1-2, with D perhaps matching TRBD1 (5 bases). Germline V gives CDR1 SGHAT, CDR2 FQNNGV. The CDR3 contains 14 residues. Trimming removed 5 bases from V and 4 bases from J, with 14 bases in between. The CDR3 region is CASSQVGGVYGYTF. The DNA for the CDR3 is TGTGCCAGCAGCCAAGTTGGGGGGGTCTATGGCTACACCTTC.

The genes are TRBV5-1 and TRBJ2-7, with TRBD1 as a possible D gene (6 bases). The CDR3 is 18 amino acids. Between the trimmed V and J ends, which lost 0 bases and 5 bases, there was a span of 24 bases. Germline CDR1 SGHRS, CDR2 YFSETQ. CDR3 in amino acids: CASSLARLAGTPNDEQYF. The CDR3 coding sequence is TGCGCCAGCAGCTTGGCGCGTTTGGCCGGGACACCAAACGACGAGCAGTACTTC.

J is TRBJ1-2 and V is TRBV19; 8 bases are a match to TRBD1. J gave up 4 bases and V 3 bases, and 4 bases lay outside the gene matches. Per the germline V gene, CDR1 is LNHDA and CDR2 is SQIVND (reference sequence). The CDR3 is 14 amino acids. The CDR3 protein is CASSMDRESYGYTF. The CDR3 region has the DNA TGTGCCAGTAGTATGGACAGGGAGTCCTATGGCTACACCTTC.

The V and J genes are TRBV5-1 and TRBJ2-1, with TRBD1 matching 9 bases. This CDR3 region has 14 residues. The V gene end was trimmed by 4 bases and the J gene end by 4 bases; junction bases not matched to a gene: 3. CDR1 is SGHRS, CDR2 YFSETQ, per germline. CDR3 amino acids: CASSPGTGYNEQFF. The CDR3 nucleotides read TGCGCCAGCAGCCCTGGGACAGGGTACAATGAGCAGTTCTTC. Together with reference TRBV5-1 and TRBJ2-1, the CDR3 gives the full variable domain: KAGVTQTPRYLIKTRGQQVTLSCSPISGHRSVSWYQQTPGQGLQFLFEYFSETQRNKGNFPGRFSGRQFSNSRSEMNVSTLELGDSALYLCASSPGTGYNEQFFGPGTRLTVL.

V gene TRBV5-4 combines with J gene TRBJ2-7; perhaps TRBD2 as D (5 bases). CDR3 length: 14 amino acids. V lost 3 bases, J lost 7 bases, and 17 bases lay in between. Germline CDR1 is SGHNT and CDR2 is YYREEE (reference sequence). DNA of the CDR3: TGTGCCAGCAGCTCTAGCACTTCGATACGGGAGCAGTACTTC. This sequence encodes CASSSSTSIREQYF.

V is TRBV7-9 and J is TRBJ2-1; D is perhaps TRBD1 (5 bases). The CDR3 contains 11 residues. The germline CDR1 and CDR2 sequences are SEHNR and FQNEAQ (reference sequence). The V and J ends lost 1 base and 10 bases respectively, with 5 bases between them. In DNA, the CDR3 is TGTGCCAGCAGCTTAGACAGGGAGCAGTTCTTC. Protein sequence: CASSLDREQFF.

Of note for this clone: One junction end does not reproduce the germline sequence, and a read error may be involved. The chain carries TRBV13 and TRBJ1-4; D is ambiguous. The germline CDR1 and CDR2 sequences are PRHDT and FYEKMQ (reference sequence). The CDR3 has 15 amino acids. The CDR3 region is CASSLGQVGYEKLFF. DNA of the CDR3: TGTGCCAGCAGCCTAGGGCAGGTCGGTTATGAAAAACTGTTTTTT.

This chain uses TRBV6-6 with TRBJ1-1; the D gene is possibly TRBD1 (5 bases). The germline CDR1 and CDR2 sequences are MNHNY and SVGAGI (reference sequence). Trimming cost V 11 bases and J 0 bases, with 16 bases left between them. CDR3 length equals 14 residues. CDR3 protein: CACGAGRMNTEAFF. The CDR3 DNA follows: TGTGCCTGCGGAGCGGGACGGATGAACACTGAAGCTTTCTTT.

V is TRBV15 and J is TRBJ1-4, with TRBD1 matching over 7 bases. In germline, CDR1 is LNHNV, CDR2 YYDKDF (reference sequence). V dropped 0 bases and J dropped 7; count of bases not matched to a gene: 8. The CDR3 is 16 amino acids. The CDR3 DNA reads TGTGCCACCAGCAGAGACCTGGAAGGGGGCGTTGAAAAACTGTTTTTT. Amino acid sequence: CATSRDLEGGVEKLFF.

This clone showed up just once. This chain connects TRBV30 to TRBJ2-7; 8 positions agree with TRBD2. The CDR3 contains 11 residues. In germline, CDR1 is GTSNPN, CDR2 SVGIG (reference sequence). Unmatched junction bases numbered 2, after V lost 5 bases and J lost 5 bases. The CDR3 nucleotides read TGTGCCTGGGGACTAGCTCACGAGCAGTACTTC. Protein sequence: CAWGLAHEQYF.

The chain carries TRBV9 and TRBJ1-4, with D possibly being TRBD1 (5 bases). V was cut by 3 bases and J by 2 bases, with 14 bases left in between. This CDR3 is 16 amino acids long. Germline V gene lookup returns CDR1 SGDLS and CDR2 YYNGEE. The CDR3 region has the DNA TGTGCCAGCAGCGCCTACGACAGCCGGACTAATGAAAAACTGTTTTTT. This encodes CASSAYDSRTNEKLFF.

This clone was seen a few times. This rearrangement joins TRBV28 to TRBJ1-1, with D maybe TRBD1 (6 bases). This CDR3 has 14 residues. Germline V gene lookup returns CDR1 MDHEN and CDR2 SYDVKM. V lost 6 bases to trimming and J lost 5 bases, with 16 bases between them. DNA of the CDR3: TGTGCCAGCAGCGCAACAGGGAGTAATACTGAAGCTTTCTTT. Its translation is CASSATGSNTEAFF.

V is TRBV10-1 and J is TRBJ2-1; 12 nucleotides match TRBD2. CDR3 length: 14 residues. After removal of 5 bases from V and 9 bases from J, the junction contained 5 bases not matched to a gene. From germline, CDR1 is WNHNN and CDR2 SYGVQD (reference sequence). CDR3 amino acids: CASSSSGGAGEQFF. In nucleotides, the CDR3 is TGCGCCAGCAGTTCTAGCGGGGGGGCCGGTGAGCAGTTCTTC.

In DNA form, the CDR3 reads TGCGCCAGCAGCCAAGTAGGACAGGGGCTAACCACTGAAGCTTTCTTT. It codes for CASSQVGQGLTTEAFF. This sequence joins TRBV4-1 and TRBJ1-1, with 9 bases lining up with TRBD1. After removal of 1 base from V and 4 bases from J, the junction contained 7 bases not matched to a gene. The germline CDR1 and CDR2 sequences are MGHRA and YSYEKL. The CDR3 sequence is 16 residues long.

The V gene is TRBV5-4, the J gene TRBJ1-2; the D gene is possibly TRBD1 (6 bases). V dropped 4 bases and J dropped 10 bases, with 17 bases sitting between them. The CDR3 is 13 amino acids. The germline gives CDR1 SGHNT, CDR2 YYREEE (reference sequence). The CDR3 region has the DNA TGTGCCAGCAGCCTGTGGGGGGGCGCGGCCTACACCTTC. Translation gives CASSLWGGAAYTF.

The chain uses TRBV5-5 and TRBJ2-3; D is uncertain. Germline loops: CDR1 SGHKS, CDR2 YYEKEE (reference sequence). The germline V and J ends were trimmed by 0 bases and 7 bases, with 9 bases remaining between them. The CDR3 is 13 residues long. The CDR3, as DNA: TGTGCCAGCAGCTTGGAGCCGGGTTATACGCAGTATTTT. This codes for CASSLEPGYTQYF.

This chain joins TRBV18 and TRBJ1-5, with D maybe TRBD1 (5 bases). The CDR3 covers 13 residues. Trimming shortened V by 5 bases and J by 5 bases, and 10 bases separated the two germline ends. Germline CDR1 is KGHSH and CDR2 is LQKENI. In DNA form, the CDR3 reads TGTGCCAGCTCAGGGGTACAGGATCAGCCCCAGCATTTT. It is translated as CASSGVQDQPQHF.

This rearrangement joins TRBV5-1 to TRBJ2-3, with 10 bases lining up with TRBD1. The CDR3 is made up of 13 amino acids. J gave up 1 base and V 7 bases, and 0 bases lay outside the gene matches. Germline V gene data show CDR1 as SGHRS and CDR2 as YFSETQ. CDR3 sequence: CASGTGGTDTQYF. CDR3 bases: TGCGCCAGCGGGACAGGGGGCACAGATACGCAGTATTTT.